Below, one T cell receptor (beta chain) is given with its context. Its antigen is currently unknown. Just one base apart from a much larger clone, this may be a read error. The sample belongs to a study of blood T cells in healthy people across ages. Looking at the study overall: The template switching approach captured approximately one barcoded beta molecule for every two T cells. Findings of the study overall: Estimated diversity across one million T cells was deemed an underestimate. PBMCs went unsorted, and a conclusive naive versus antigen-experienced comparison was therefore prevented.

A second PCR, run for about 7 to 11 cycles, used a sample-barcoded 5' primer plus a J-beta primer mix. Each cDNA molecule received a tag from a template-switch adaptor that had 12 random nucleotides. Each CDR3 protein is one row after TCRdb ran MiXCR on the 5' RACE reads. Altogether around 900,000 distinct CDR3 sequences are present, around 26% being singletons, with the ten largest covering about 18%. V lost 4 bases to trimming and J lost 5 bases; unmatched junction nucleotides: 11. The CDR3 is 16 residues long. CDR1 SGHRS and CDR2 YFSETQ come from the germline V gene. The material sequenced was blood. This TCR was recovered from a woman of 80 years or more in good health. The chain joins TRBV5-1 to TRBJ1-1; the match to TRBD1 covers 10 bases. For the CDR3, the DNA is TGCGCCAGCAGCAGGGGGACAGGGGCGATCGGAACTGAAGCTTTCTTT. As protein: CASSRGTGAIGTEAFF.